The 5 T cell receptor beta chains below come from one sample, sequenced in a study of T-cell memory formation after mild COVID-19. TCRdb re-derived calls from the 5' RACE reads in MiXCR, one entry per CDR3 protein. The sample lists more than 300,000 distinct CDR3 sequences, roughly 13% occurring once. Material for sequencing was PBMCs or a T cell subset sorted from them (not recorded which). The receptors derive from a man younger than 30 who had mild COVID-19 (a few samples of this study predate the infection). Cell type and time point are not known.

This clonotype was counted only a few times. V usage is TRBV3-1 and J usage is TRBJ2-5; the D call may be TRBD1 or TRBD2 (5 bases each). CDR1 and CDR2 (germline): LGHDT, YNNKEL (reference sequence). This CDR3 has 18 amino acids. Trimming took off 0 bases at V and 4 bases at J, with 21 bases between the two ends. The DNA for the CDR3 is TGTGCCAGCAGCCAAGATTCCCACCCGGGGCCTAAGGGAGAGACCCAGTACTTC. Encoded protein: CASSQDSHPGPKGETQYF.

There are a few counts of this clonotype. This rearrangement joins TRBV9 to TRBJ2-2, with unresolved D. Trimming cost V 2 bases and J 5 bases, with 4 bases left between them. CDR1 is SGDLS, CDR2 YYNGEE, per germline. This CDR3 has 12 amino acids. The CDR3 protein is CASSVRTGELFF. CDR3 coding DNA: TGTGCCAGCAGCGTGCGGACCGGGGAGCTGTTTTTT.

In its sample, this clonotype was seen a few times. J is TRBJ2-3 and V is TRBV7-9; perhaps TRBD2 as D (5 bases). The V and J ends lost 4 bases and 1 base respectively, with 15 bases between them. The CDR3 has 16 residues. CDR1 and CDR2 from the germline V gene are SEHNR and FQNEAQ (reference sequence). The DNA of the CDR3 is TGTGCCAGCAGCTCGGGGTCGTGGGTGGGCACAGATACGCAGTATTTT. This sequence encodes CASSSGSWVGTDTQYF.

This clonotype occurred a few times. This chain connects TRBV6-6 to TRBJ1-3; 7 bases agree with TRBD1. Germline V gene data show CDR1 as MNHNY and CDR2 as SVGAGI (reference sequence). The CDR3 covers 19 residues. V trimming: 7 bases; J trimming: 4 bases; junction bases outside the gene matches: 22. The CDR3 spells CASTLRGAGGTVAGNTIYF. DNA of the CDR3: TGTGCCAGCACCCTACGCGGGGCAGGGGGGACTGTCGCGGGAAACACCATATATTTT.

The sample holds many counts of this clonotype. The chain carries TRBV6-1 and TRBJ2-1; D possibly corresponds to TRBD1 (5 bases). The CDR3 runs to 15 residues. Germline loops: CDR1 MNHNS, CDR2 SASEGT. Trimming removed 10 bases from V and 5 bases from J, with 21 bases in between. The CDR3 DNA follows: TGTGCCAACAGGCCCCCGGCCGGGCCGCACAATGAGCAGTTCTTC. Protein sequence: CANRPPAGPHNEQFF.